A single sample gave rise to the 3 T cell receptor beta chains below, sequenced in a study of blood T cells in healthy people across ages. The use of a sample-barcoded 5' primer and a J-beta primer mix characterized a second PCR of 7 to 11 cycles. TCRdb passed the 5' RACE reads through MiXCR, listing each CDR3 protein once. The repertoire consists of around 1,800,000 distinct CDR3 sequences, with about 39% occurring once and the leading ten covering 23%. Material: blood. These receptors originate from a human donor in good health.

J is TRBJ2-1 and V is TRBV7-2, with 7 bases lining up with TRBD2. The J segment lost 0 bases and the V segment lost 5 bases, leaving 10 bases of the junction unmatched. Germline loops: CDR1 SGHTA, CDR2 FQGNSA. There are 17 residues in the CDR3. CDR3 protein: CASSGLRAGSSYNEQFF. The CDR3 region has the DNA TGTGCCAGCAGCGGGTTGAGAGCGGGGAGCTCCTACAATGAGCAGTTCTTC. Using reference TRBV7-2 and TRBJ2-1 for the parts outside the CDR3, the full variable domain is GAGVSQSPSNKVTEKGKDVELRCDPISGHTALYWYRQSLGQGLEFLIYFQGNSAPDKSGLPSDRFSAERTGGSVSTLTIQRTQQEDSAVYLCASSGLRAGSSYNEQFFGPGTRLTVL.

This clonotype appeared a few times. The rearrangement uses TRBV12-5 and TRBJ2-5, with a possible D match to TRBD2 (6 bases). This CDR3 has 16 amino acids. Looked up from germline, CDR1 is LGHNT and CDR2 is FRNRAP. Trimming took off 2 bases at V and 5 bases at J, with 18 bases between the two ends. As DNA, the CDR3 is TGTGCTAGTGGTTTGCCGGCGGGGCCGACTGCGGAGACCCAGTACTTC. The encoded protein is CASGLPAGPTAETQYF.

In its sample, this clonotype was seen a few times. The chain employs TRBV4-3 and TRBJ1-2, with D perhaps matching TRBD1 (5 bases). Germline V gene data show CDR1 as LGHNA and CDR2 as YSLEER. This CDR3 has 16 amino acids. Trimming removed 4 bases at V and 0 bases at J, with 15 bases between. CDR3 coding DNA: TGCGCCAGCAGCCCCTCGACCGACAGACCTAACTATGGCTACACCTTC. Amino acid sequence: CASSPSTDRPNYGYTF.